This entry features one TCR beta chain sequence. Antigen specificity is unknown. V was clipped by 4 bases and J by 7 bases, with 16 bases between them. The length of the CDR3 is 15 residues. CDR1 SGHTA and CDR2 FQGNSA come from the germline V gene. This sample is part of a study of shared clonotypes between healthy human individuals. Study results and limitations: The study sampled only blood, and tissue repertoires likely differ.

Data came from immunoSEQ multiplex PCR; TCRdb stores just in-frame clones and leaves some out. In the table there are millions of clones, approximately 94% of which are singletons. This clonotype originated in a man between 18 and 35 years old in good health. The gene calls are TRBV7-2 and TRBJ2-2; a possible D gene is TRBD2 (5 bases). The specimen sequenced was naive CD4+ T cells sorted from blood. Described subset: CD45RA+ positively selected. CDR3 in amino acids: CASSSASGKGGELFF. In DNA form, the CDR3 reads TGTGCCAGCAGCTCAGCGAGCGGAAAAGGCGGGGAGCTGTTTTTT.